This passage covers 2 T cell receptor beta chains from one sample sequenced in a study of regulatory T cells in long-lasting Graves disease. Construction of TCR beta libraries relied on iRepertoire HTBI primers and on Arm-PCR targeting CDR3 regions. TCRdb independently ran MiXCR on the multiplex PCR reads; one entry per CDR3 protein. Of about 240,000 distinct CDR3 sequences listed, around 20% were seen once; the top ten hold about 15%. Documented time point: newly diagnosed GD, antithyroid drugs for less than 3 months. PBMCs were the source of the RNA used for TCR sequencing. Sample: peripheral blood mononuclear cells (PBMCs), taken at new diagnosis, from a patient treated with antithyroid drugs. All receptors come from a female donor with Graves disease.

This clonotype was picked up many times. The gene calls are TRBV20-1 and TRBJ2-1; 8 bases fit TRBD2. The CDR3 consists of 14 residues. V dropped 5 bases and J dropped 3; count of bases not matched to a gene: 6. CDR1 is DFQATT and CDR2 is SNEGSKA in the germline V gene (reference sequence). The CDR3 DNA follows: TGCAGTGCTTCCAGCGGGAGTGGCTACAATGAGCAGTTCTTC. This codes for CSASSGSGYNEQFF.

V gene TRBV11-1 combines with J gene TRBJ2-2; the D gene is possibly TRBD1 (6 bases). Trimming cost V 5 bases and J 2 bases, with 9 bases left between them. CDR3 length: 14 amino acids. Germline V gives CDR1 SGHAT, CDR2 FQDESV (reference sequence). The CDR3 sequence is CASSTGRNTGELFF. The CDR3 DNA follows: TGTGCCAGCAGCACAGGGCGCAACACCGGGGAGCTGTTTTTT. Looking up the rest from reference TRBV11-1 and TRBJ2-2 gives the full variable domain: EAEVAQSPRYKITEKSQAVAFWCDPISGHATLYWYRQILGQGPELLVQFQDESVVDDSQLPKDRFSAERLKGVDSTLKIQPAELGDSAMYLCASSTGRNTGELFFGEGSRLTVL.